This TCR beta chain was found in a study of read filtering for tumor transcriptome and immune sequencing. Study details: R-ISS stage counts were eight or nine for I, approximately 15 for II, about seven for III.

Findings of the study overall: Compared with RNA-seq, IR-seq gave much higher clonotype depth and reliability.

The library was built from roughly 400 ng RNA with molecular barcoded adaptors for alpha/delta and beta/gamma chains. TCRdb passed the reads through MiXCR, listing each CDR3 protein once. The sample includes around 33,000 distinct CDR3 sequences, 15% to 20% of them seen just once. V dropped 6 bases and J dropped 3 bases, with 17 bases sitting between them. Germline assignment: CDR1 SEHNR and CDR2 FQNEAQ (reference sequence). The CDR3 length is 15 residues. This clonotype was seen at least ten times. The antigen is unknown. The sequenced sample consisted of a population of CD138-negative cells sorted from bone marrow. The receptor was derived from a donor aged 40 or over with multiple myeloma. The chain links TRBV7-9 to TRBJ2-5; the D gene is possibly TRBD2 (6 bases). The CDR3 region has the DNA TGTGCCAGCAGGGCAGGTGGGGACTGGGAAGAGACCCAGTACTTC. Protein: CASRAGGDWEETQYF.